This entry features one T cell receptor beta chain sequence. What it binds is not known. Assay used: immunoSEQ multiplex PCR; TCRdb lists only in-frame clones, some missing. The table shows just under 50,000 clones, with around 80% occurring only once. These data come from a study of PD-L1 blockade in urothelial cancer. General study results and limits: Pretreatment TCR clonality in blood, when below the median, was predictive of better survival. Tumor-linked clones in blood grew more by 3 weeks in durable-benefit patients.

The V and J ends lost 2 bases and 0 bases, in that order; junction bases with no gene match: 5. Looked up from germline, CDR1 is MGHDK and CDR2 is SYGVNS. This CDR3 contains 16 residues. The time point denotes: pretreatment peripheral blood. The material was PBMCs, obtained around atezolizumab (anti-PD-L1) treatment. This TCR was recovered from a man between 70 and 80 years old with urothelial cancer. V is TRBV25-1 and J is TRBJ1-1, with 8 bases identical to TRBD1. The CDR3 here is CASSERTGPMNTEAFF. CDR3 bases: TGTGCCAGCAGTGAACGGACAGGGCCCATGAACACTGAAGCTTTCTTT. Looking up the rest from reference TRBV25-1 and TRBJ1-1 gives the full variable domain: EADIYQTPRYLVIGTGKKITLECSQTMGHDKMYWYQQDPGMELHLIHYSYGVNSTEKGDLSSESTVSRIRTEHFPLTLESARPSHTSQYLCASSERTGPMNTEAFFGQGTRLTVV.